This T cell receptor (beta chain) was recovered during a study of T-cell memory formation after mild COVID-19. Overall study context: TCR clusters showed largely donor specificity.

TCRdb used MiXCR to reprocess the 5' RACE reads, holding one entry per CDR3 protein. The sample carries about 250,000 distinct CDR3 sequences, roughly 18% recorded once. Study observations and caveats: Cross-reactive memory seemingly joined, as some responding clones were found in pre-infection memory.

Germline V CDR1 and CDR2: SGHTA, FQGNSA. This CDR3 region has 14 residues. V lost 2 bases to trimming and J lost 3 bases, with 10 bases between them. This clonotype appeared many times. Its antigen is not known. This sequence was found in a man in his late teens or twenties who had mild COVID-19 (a few samples of this study predate the infection). Cell type and time point are not known. Specimen: PBMCs or a T cell subset sorted from them (not recorded which). This chain links TRBV7-2 with TRBJ1-1; D may be TRBD1 (5 bases). CDR3 bases: TGTGCCAGCAGCTTACAGGGAGGGGACACTGAAGCTTTCTTT. This gives the protein CASSLQGGDTEAFF.